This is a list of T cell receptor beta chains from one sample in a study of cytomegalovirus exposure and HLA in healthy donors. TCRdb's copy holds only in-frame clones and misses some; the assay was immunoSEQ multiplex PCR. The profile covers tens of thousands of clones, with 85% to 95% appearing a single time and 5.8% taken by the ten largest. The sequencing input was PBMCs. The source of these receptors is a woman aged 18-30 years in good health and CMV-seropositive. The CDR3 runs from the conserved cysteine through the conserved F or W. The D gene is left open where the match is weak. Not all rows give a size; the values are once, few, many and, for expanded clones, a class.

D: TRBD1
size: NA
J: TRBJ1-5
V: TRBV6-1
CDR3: CASEQGNQPQHF
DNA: TGTGCCAGCGAACAGGGGAATCAGCCCCAGCATTTT

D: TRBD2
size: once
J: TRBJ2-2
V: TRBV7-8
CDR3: CASGPGLAATGELFF
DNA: TGTGCCAGCGGCCCGGGACTAGCGGCAACCGGGGAGCTGTTTTTT

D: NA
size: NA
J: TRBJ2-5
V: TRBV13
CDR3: CASSSSPSAETQYF
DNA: TGTGCCAGCAGCTCCTCGCCTAGCGCGGAGACCCAGTACTTC

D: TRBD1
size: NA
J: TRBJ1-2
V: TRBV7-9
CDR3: CASSSRNRTGAENYGYTF
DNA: TGTGCCAGCAGCTCGAGGAACCGGACAGGGGCTGAAAACTATGGCTACACCTTC

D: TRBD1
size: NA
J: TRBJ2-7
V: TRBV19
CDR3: CASSMRQGASYEQYF
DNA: TGTGCCAGTAGTATGCGGCAGGGGGCCTCCTACGAGCAGTACTTC

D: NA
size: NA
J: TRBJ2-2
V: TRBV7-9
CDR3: CASSSSGAGELFF
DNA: TGTGCCAGCAGCTCCTCAGGGGCCGGGGAGCTGTTTTTT

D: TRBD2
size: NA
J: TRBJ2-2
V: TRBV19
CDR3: CASSRDIPGLAGGGTGELFF
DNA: TGTGCCAGTAGTAGAGACATACCGGGACTAGCGGGAGGTGGGACCGGGGAGCTGTTTTTT

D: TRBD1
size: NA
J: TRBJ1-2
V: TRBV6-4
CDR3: CASSDSTGGEGYTF
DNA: TGTGCCAGCAGTGACTCGACAGGGGGCGAGGGCTACACCTTC

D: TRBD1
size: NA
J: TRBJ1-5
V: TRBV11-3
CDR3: CASSFLRPGQGVSQPQHF
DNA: TGTGCCAGCAGCTTTCTTCGTCCGGGACAGGGGGTTTCGCAGCCCCAGCATTTT

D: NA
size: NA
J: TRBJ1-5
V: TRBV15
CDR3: CATSRAYRDEQPQHF
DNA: TGTGCCACCAGCAGAGCCTACAGAGACGAACAGCCCCAGCATTTT

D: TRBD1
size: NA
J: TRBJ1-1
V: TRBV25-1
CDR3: CASTGTGSKAFF
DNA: TGTGCCAGCACGGGGACAGGGTCGAAAGCTTTCTTT

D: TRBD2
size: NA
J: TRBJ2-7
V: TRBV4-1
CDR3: CASSQSGGRARSYEQYF
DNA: TGCGCCAGCAGCCAATCGGGAGGGAGGGCCCGATCCTACGAGCAGTACTTC

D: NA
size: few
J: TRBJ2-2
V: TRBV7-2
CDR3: CASSSRADGELFF
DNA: TGTGCCAGCAGCTCTCGAGCGGACGGGGAGCTGTTTTTT

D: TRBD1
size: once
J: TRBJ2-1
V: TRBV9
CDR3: CASSAPIPEQGMDEQFF
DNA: TGTGCCAGCAGCGCCCCAATCCCAGAACAGGGGATGGATGAGCAGTTCTTC

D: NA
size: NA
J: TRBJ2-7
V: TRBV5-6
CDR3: CASSLFQGWSYEQYF
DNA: TGTGCCAGCAGTTTGTTCCAGGGTTGGTCCTACGAGCAGTACTTC

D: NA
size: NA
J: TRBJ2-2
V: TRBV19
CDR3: CASSIDGERHSINTGELFF
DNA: TGTGCCAGTAGTATAGATGGGGAGCGACACTCTATAAACACCGGGGAGCTGTTTTTT

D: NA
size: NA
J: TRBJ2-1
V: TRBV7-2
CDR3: CASSLVSGDNEQFF
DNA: TGTGCCAGCAGCTTAGTTTCGGGAGACAATGAGCAGTTCTTC

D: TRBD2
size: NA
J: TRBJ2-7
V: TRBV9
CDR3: CASSVDTSGGFYEQYF
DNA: TGTGCCAGCAGCGTGGACACTAGCGGGGGGTTCTACGAGCAGTACTTC

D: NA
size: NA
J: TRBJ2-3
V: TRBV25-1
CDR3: CASALTGWRDTDTQYF
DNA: TGTGCCAGCGCCCTGACAGGGTGGAGGGACACAGATACGCAGTATTTT

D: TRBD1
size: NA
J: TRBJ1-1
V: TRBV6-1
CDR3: CASSELGTANTEAFF
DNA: TGTGCCAGCAGTGAACTCGGGACAGCGAACACTGAAGCTTTCTTT

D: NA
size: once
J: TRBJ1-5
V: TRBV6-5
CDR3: CASSFLPANSNQPQHF
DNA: TGTGCCAGCAGTTTCCTCCCCGCTAATAGCAATCAGCCCCAGCATTTT

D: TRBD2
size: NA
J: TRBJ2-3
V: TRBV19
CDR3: CASTSGLASTDTQYF
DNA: TGTGCCAGTACCTCCGGACTAGCGAGCACAGATACGCAGTATTTT

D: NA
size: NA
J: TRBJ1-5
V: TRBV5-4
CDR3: CASSPPLGTLGSNQPQHF
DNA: TGTGCCAGCAGCCCCCCGCTAGGGACATTGGGGAGCAATCAGCCCCAGCATTTT

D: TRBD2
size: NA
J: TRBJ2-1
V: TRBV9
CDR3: CASSVQAGGPNEQFF
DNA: TGTGCCAGCAGCGTACAAGCGGGGGGCCCTAATGAGCAGTTCTTC

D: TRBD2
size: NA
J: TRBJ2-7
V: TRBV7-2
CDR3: CASSLFGGGAWEQYF
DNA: TGTGCCAGCAGCTTATTTGGCGGGGGGGCTTGGGAGCAGTACTTC

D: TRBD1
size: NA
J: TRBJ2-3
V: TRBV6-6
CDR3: CASSYFGQGTDTQYF
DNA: TGTGCCAGCAGTTACTTTGGACAGGGCACAGATACGCAGTATTTT

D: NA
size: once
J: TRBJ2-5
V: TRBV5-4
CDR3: CASSLVRLGKETQYF
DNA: TGTGCCAGCAGCTTGGTACGGCTGGGCAAAGAGACCCAGTACTTC

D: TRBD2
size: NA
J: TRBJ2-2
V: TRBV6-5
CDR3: CASSPGLAGAGELFF
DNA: TGTGCCAGCAGTCCGGGACTAGCGGGAGCCGGGGAGCTGTTTTTT

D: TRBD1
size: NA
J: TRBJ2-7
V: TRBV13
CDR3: CASSYTGQGGEQYF
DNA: TGTGCCAGCAGCTACACGGGACAGGGTGGCGAGCAGTACTTC

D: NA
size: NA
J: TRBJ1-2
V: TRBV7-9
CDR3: CASSLGGQGQVRGYTF
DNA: TGTGCCAGCAGCTTAGGCGGGCAGGGGCAAGTCCGGGGCTACACCTTC

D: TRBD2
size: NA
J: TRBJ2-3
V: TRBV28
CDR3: CASSLIAGSTDTQYF
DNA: TGTGCCAGCAGTTTAATAGCGGGGAGCACAGATACGCAGTATTTT

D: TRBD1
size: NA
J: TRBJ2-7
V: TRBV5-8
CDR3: CASSQTGEQYF
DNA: TGTGCCAGCAGCCAGACAGGGGAGCAGTACTTC

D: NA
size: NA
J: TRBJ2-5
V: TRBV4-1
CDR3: CASSQETGVMAQYF
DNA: TGCGCCAGCAGCCAAGAGACGGGGGTCATGGCCCAGTACTTC

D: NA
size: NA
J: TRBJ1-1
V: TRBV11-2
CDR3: CASSLDYSSRGSEAFF
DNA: TGTGCCAGCAGCTTAGATTACAGTTCGCGGGGGAGTGAAGCTTTCTTT

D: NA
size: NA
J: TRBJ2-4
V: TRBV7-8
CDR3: CASSPSLGGNIQYF
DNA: TGTGCCAGCAGCCCATCGCTGGGGGGTAACATTCAGTACTTC

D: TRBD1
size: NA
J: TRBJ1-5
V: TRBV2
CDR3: CASSESKGTGGAQPQHF
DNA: TGTGCCAGCAGTGAATCCAAAGGGACAGGAGGTGCTCAGCCCCAGCATTTT

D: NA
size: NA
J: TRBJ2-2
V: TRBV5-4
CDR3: CASTVDLGVRELFF
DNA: TGTGCCAGCACCGTGGACCTAGGGGTTAGGGAGCTGTTTTTT

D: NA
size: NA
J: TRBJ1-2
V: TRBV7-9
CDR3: CASSASRGSYTF
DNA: TGTGCCAGCAGCGCATCCAGGGGTAGCTACACCTTC

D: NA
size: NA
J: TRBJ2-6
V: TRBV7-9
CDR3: CASSPRQVSGANVLTF
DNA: TGTGCCAGCAGCCCGAGACAGGTCTCTGGGGCCAACGTCCTGACTTTC

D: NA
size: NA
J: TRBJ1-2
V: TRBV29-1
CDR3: CSVELIWGSNYGYTF
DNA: TGCAGCGTTGAATTAATCTGGGGCAGTAACTATGGCTACACCTTC

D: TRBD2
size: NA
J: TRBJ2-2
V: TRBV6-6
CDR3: CASSYLEAGTGELFF
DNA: TGTGCCAGCAGTTACTTGGAAGCGGGAACCGGGGAGCTGTTTTTT

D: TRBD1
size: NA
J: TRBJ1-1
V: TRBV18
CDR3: CASSPTATQGPNTEAFF
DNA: TGTGCCAGCTCACCAACCGCCACACAGGGGCCGAACACTGAAGCTTTCTTT

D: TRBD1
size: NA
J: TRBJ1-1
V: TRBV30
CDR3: CAWSVDRGFAEAFF
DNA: TGTGCCTGGAGTGTAGACAGGGGTTTCGCTGAAGCTTTCTTT

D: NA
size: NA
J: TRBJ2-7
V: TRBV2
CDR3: CASRDILYEQYF
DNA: TGTGCCAGCAGGGACATTCTATACGAGCAGTACTTC

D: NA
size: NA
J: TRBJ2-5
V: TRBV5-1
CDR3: CASSGTAKETQYF
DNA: TGCGCCAGCAGCGGAACAGCAAAAGAGACCCAGTACTTC

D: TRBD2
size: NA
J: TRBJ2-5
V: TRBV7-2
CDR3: CASSRRGGPETQYF
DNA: TGTGCCAGCAGCCGACGCGGGGGTCCCGAGACCCAGTACTTC

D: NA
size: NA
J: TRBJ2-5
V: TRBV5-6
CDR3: CASSLVAGDETQYF
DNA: TGTGCCAGCAGCTTGGTAGCAGGGGACGAGACCCAGTACTTC

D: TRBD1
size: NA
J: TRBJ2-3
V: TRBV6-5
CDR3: CASNTGGTDTQYF
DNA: TGTGCCAGCAACACAGGGGGGACAGATACGCAGTATTTT

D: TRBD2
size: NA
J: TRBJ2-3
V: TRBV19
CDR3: CASGTNVAGAGRTDTQYF
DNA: TGTGCCAGTGGGACTAACGTAGCGGGGGCGGGGAGGACAGATACGCAGTATTTT

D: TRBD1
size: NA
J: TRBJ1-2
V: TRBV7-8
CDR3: CASSHRATGGSGYTF
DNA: TGTGCCAGCAGTCATAGGGCCACAGGGGGCTCTGGCTACACCTTC

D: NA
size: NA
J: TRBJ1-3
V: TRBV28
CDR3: CASSPGGEGNTIYF
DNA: TGTGCCAGCAGTCCTGGGGGGGAGGGAAACACCATATATTTT

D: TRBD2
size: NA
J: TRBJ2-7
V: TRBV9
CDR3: CASSVEEAGGYEQYF
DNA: TGTGCCAGCAGCGTAGAGGAAGCGGGGGGGTACGAGCAGTACTTC

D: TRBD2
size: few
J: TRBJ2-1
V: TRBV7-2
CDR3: CASSLGGGGATNEQFF
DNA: TGTGCCAGCAGCTTAGGCGGCGGGGGGGCAACTAATGAGCAGTTCTTC

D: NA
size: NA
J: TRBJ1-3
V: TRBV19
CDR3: CASRDLSGNTIYF
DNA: TGTGCCAGTAGAGACTTGAGTGGAAACACCATATATTTT

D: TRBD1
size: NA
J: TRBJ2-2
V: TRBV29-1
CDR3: CSALTGGGGELFF
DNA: TGCAGCGCCCTGACAGGGGGAGGCGGGGAGCTGTTTTTT

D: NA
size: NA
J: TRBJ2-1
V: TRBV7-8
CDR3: CASSLFAGRYNEQFF
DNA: TGTGCCAGCAGCTTATTCGCCGGTCGGTACAATGAGCAGTTCTTC

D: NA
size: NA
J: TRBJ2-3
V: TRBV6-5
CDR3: CASRTDSSTDTQYF
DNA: TGTGCCAGCAGGACAGACTCTAGCACAGATACGCAGTATTTT

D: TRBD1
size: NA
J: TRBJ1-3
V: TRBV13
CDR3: CASSSETGGRGNTIYF
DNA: TGTGCCAGCAGCTCCGAGACAGGGGGAAGAGGAAACACCATATATTTT

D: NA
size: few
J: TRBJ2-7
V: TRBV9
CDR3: CASSAVGASYEQYF
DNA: TGTGCCAGCAGCGCGGTGGGAGCTTCCTACGAGCAGTACTTC

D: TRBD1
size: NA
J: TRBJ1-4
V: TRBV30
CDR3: CAWGSGGDEKLFF
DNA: TGTGCCTGGGGTTCAGGGGGCGATGAAAAACTGTTTTTT